The 9 T cell receptor beta chains below come from one sample, sequenced in a study of Ad26.COV2.S vaccination and SARS-CoV-2 variants. Assay: immunoSEQ multiplex PCR; the TCRdb copy retains only in-frame clones and omits some. The data hold about 430,000 clones, with roughly 90% observed a single time. The treatment denotes: around 19 received Ad26.COV2.S at low or high dose, single or two shots; about five received placebo; per-sample allocation not given. Material that was analyzed had been drawn on day 63 after the first vaccine or placebo injection. The source was peripheral blood, collected in a trial of Ad26.COV2.S vaccine versus placebo. Receptors originate from a person between 18 and 65 years old who received the Ad26.COV2.S COVID-19 vaccine or a placebo.

This clone was recorded a few times. The V and J genes are TRBV27 and TRBJ2-7, with 12 bases identical to TRBD1. Germline V gene lookup returns CDR1 MNHEY and CDR2 SMNVEV (reference sequence). With 2 bases clipped from V and 1 base from J, the junction kept 9 bases outside the gene matches. This CDR3 has 18 amino acids. The CDR3 here is CASSLRGQGALLSYEQYF. The DNA for the CDR3 is TGTGCCAGCAGTTTAAGGGGACAGGGGGCACTTTTATCCTACGAGCAGTACTTC.

V is TRBV28 and J is TRBJ1-5, with D perhaps matching TRBD1 (6 bases). The CDR3 runs 14 residues. V dropped 6 bases and J dropped 3 bases, with 12 bases sitting between them. From germline, CDR1 is MDHEN and CDR2 SYDVKM. Written as DNA, the CDR3 is TGTGCCAGCAGCCTACAGGGTAACAATCAGCCCCAGCATTTT. Encoded protein: CASSLQGNNQPQHF.

This CDR3 reads CASSPHGGVGTEAFF. The CDR3 DNA is TGCGCCAGCAGCCCGCACGGGGGCGTCGGCACTGAAGCTTTCTTT. The V and J genes are TRBV5-1 and TRBJ1-1; a possible D gene is TRBD1 (6 bases). The germline gives CDR1 SGHRS, CDR2 YFSETQ. This CDR3 has 15 residues. V was pared by 4 bases and J by 4 bases, with 17 bases between. Variable domain in full (rest from reference TRBV5-1 and TRBJ1-1): KAGVTQTPRYLIKTRGQQVTLSCSPISGHRSVSWYQQTPGQGLQFLFEYFSETQRNKGNFPGRFSGRQFSNSRSEMNVSTLELGDSALYLCASSPHGGVGTEAFFGQGTRLTVV.

V and J are TRBV18 and TRBJ1-4, with TRBD1 matching over 9 bases. The CDR3 is made up of 13 amino acids. The J segment lost 7 bases and the V segment lost 5 bases, leaving 2 bases of the junction unmatched. Germline V gene sequence: CDR1 KGHSH, CDR2 LQKENI. CDR3: CASSGQGTEKLFF. CDR3 sequence (DNA): TGTGCCAGCTCAGGACAGGGGACTGAAAAACTGTTTTTT.

This chain links TRBV7-9 with TRBJ2-3; TRBD2 agrees at 10 bases. CDR1 SEHNR and CDR2 FQNEAQ come from the germline V gene (reference sequence). The trim removed 4 bases at V and 0 bases at J, leaving 10 bases unmatched. CDR3 length equals 18 residues. CDR3: CASSSTSGKGWSTDTQYF. DNA for the CDR3: TGTGCCAGCAGCTCAACTAGCGGGAAAGGGTGGAGCACAGATACGCAGTATTTT.

The CDR3 region has the DNA TGTGCCAGCAGCTCTAGAATCAGGGGGCTATTCTTGGACACCATATATTTT. Protein sequence: CASSSRIRGLFLDTIYF. The chain joins TRBV7-2 to TRBJ1-3; 8 bases are a match to TRBD1. This CDR3 has 17 residues. Germline V gene data show CDR1 as SGHTA and CDR2 as FQGNSA. The J segment lost 8 bases and the V segment lost 4 bases, leaving 16 bases of the junction unmatched.

The V gene is TRBV7-9, the J gene TRBJ2-1; D unresolved. Between the trimmed V and J ends, which lost 1 base and 9 bases, there was a span of 1 base. Germline lookup yields CDR1 SEHNR and CDR2 FQNEAQ (reference sequence). This CDR3 has 10 residues. In DNA, the CDR3 is TGTGCCAGCAGCTTAGTTGAGCAGTTCTTC. Translation gives CASSLVEQFF.

The V gene is TRBV6-5, the J gene TRBJ1-3; the D is unclear. Trimming took off 8 bases at V and 4 bases at J, with 6 bases between the two ends. The CDR3 covers 11 residues. CDR1 and CDR2 (germline): MNHEY, SVGAGI. This CDR3 reads CASLLGNTIYF. The CDR3, as DNA: TGTGCCAGCCTTCTGGGAAACACCATATATTTT.

The V call is TRBV15, the J call TRBJ2-1, with 7 bases fitting TRBD1. Unmatched junction bases numbered 11, after V lost 4 bases and J lost 8 bases. This CDR3 has 15 amino acids. Germline CDR1 reads LNHNV; CDR2 reads YYDKDF (reference sequence). CDR3 coding DNA: TGTGCCACCAGCAAGGGACAGTCCTACTGGGATGAGCAGTTCTTC. Amino acids: CATSKGQSYWDEQFF.